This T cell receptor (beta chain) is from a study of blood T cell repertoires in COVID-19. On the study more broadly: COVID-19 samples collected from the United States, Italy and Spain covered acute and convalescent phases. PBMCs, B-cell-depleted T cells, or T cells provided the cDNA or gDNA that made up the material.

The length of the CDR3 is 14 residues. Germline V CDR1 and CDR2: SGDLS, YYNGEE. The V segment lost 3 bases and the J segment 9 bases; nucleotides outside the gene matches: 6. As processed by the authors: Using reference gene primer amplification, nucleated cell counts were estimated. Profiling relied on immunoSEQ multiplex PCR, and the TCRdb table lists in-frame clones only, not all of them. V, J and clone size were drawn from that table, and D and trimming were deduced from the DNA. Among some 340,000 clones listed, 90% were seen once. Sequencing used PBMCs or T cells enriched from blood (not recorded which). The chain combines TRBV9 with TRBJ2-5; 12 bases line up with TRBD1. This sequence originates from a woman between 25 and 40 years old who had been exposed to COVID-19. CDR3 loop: CASSEGDRGLPQYF. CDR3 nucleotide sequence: TGTGCCAGCAGCGAGGGGGACAGGGGGCTTCCCCAGTACTTC.